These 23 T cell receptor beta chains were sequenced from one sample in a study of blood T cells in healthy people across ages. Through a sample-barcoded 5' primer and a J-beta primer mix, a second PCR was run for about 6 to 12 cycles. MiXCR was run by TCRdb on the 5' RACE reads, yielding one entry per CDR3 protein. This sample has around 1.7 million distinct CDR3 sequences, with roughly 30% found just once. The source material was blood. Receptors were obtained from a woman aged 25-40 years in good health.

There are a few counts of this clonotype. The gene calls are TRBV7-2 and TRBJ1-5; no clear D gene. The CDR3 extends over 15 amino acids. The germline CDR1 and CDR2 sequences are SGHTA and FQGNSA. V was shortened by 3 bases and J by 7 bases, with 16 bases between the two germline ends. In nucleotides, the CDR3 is TGTGCCAGCAGCTTCCCCGTAAAGGGTAAGCAGCCCCAGCATTTT. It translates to CASSFPVKGKQPQHF. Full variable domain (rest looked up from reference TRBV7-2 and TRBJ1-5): GAGVSQSPSNKVTEKGKDVELRCDPISGHTALYWYRQSLGQGLEFLIYFQGNSAPDKSGLPSDRFSAERTGGSVSTLTIQRTQQEDSAVYLCASSFPVKGKQPQHFGDGTRLSIL.

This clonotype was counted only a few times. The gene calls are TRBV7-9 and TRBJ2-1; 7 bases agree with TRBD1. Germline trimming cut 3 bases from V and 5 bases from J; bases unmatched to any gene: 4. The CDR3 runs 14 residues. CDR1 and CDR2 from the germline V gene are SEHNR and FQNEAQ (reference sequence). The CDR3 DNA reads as TGTGCCAGCAGCTTCGGGACAGACCACAATGAGCAGTTCTTC. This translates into CASSFGTDHNEQFF. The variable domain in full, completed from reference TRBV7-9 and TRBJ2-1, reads DTGVSQNPRHKITKRGQNVTFRCDPISEHNRLYWYRQTLGQGPEFLTYFQNEAQLEKSRLLSDRFSAERPKGSFSTLEIQRTEQGDSAMYLCASSFGTDHNEQFFGPGTRLTVL.

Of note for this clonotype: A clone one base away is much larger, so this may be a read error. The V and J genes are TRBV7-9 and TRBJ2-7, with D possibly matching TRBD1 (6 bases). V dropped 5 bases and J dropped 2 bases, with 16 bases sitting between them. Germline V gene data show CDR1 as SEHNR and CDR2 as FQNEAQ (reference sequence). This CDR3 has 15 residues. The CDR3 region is CASSGRTARPYEQYF. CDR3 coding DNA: TGTGCCAGCAGCGGCCGGACAGCGCGCCCCTACGAGCAGTACTTC. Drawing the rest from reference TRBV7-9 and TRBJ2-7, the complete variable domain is DTGVSQNPRHKITKRGQNVTFRCDPISEHNRLYWYRQTLGQGPEFLTYFQNEAQLEKSRLLSDRFSAERPKGSFSTLEIQRTEQGDSAMYLCASSGRTARPYEQYFGPGTRLTVT.

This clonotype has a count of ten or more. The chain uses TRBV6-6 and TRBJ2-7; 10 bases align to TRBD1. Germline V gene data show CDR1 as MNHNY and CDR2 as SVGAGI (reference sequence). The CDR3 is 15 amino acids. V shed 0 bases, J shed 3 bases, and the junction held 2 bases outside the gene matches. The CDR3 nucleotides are TGTGCCAGCAGTTACTCTAGGGACAGGGGCTACGAGCAGTACTTC. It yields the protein CASSYSRDRGYEQYF.

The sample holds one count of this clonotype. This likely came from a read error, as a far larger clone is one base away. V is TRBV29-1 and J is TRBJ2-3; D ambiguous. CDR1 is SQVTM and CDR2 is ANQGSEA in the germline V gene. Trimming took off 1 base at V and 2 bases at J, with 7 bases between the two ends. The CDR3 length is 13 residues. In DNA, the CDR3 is TGCAGCGTTGAAGCCACCTACACAGATACGCAGTATTTT. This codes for CSVEATYTDTQYF.

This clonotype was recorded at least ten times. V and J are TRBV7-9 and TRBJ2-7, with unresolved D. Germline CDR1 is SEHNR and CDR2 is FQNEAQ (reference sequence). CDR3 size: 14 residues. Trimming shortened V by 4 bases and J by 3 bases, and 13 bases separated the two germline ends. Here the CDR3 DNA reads TGTGCCAGCAGCTCCAGCCCAACATTCTACGAGCAGTACTTC. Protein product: CASSSSPTFYEQYF.

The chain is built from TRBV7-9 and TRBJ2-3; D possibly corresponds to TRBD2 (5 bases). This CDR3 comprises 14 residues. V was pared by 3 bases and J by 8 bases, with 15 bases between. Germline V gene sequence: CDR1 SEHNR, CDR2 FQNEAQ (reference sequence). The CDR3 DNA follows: TGTGCCAGCAGCTTTATCGGAGTGGGAGTTACGCAGTATTTT. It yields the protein CASSFIGVGVTQYF. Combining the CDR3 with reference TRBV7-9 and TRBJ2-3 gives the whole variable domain DTGVSQNPRHKITKRGQNVTFRCDPISEHNRLYWYRQTLGQGPEFLTYFQNEAQLEKSRLLSDRFSAERPKGSFSTLEIQRTEQGDSAMYLCASSFIGVGVTQYFGPGTRLTVL.

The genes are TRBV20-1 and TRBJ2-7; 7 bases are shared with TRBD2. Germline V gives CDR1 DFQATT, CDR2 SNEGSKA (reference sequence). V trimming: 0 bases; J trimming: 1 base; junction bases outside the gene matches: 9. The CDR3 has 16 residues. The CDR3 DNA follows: TGCAGTGCTAGAGACCCCGGAGGAGCGGGATCCTACGAGCAGTACTTC. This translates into CSARDPGGAGSYEQYF.

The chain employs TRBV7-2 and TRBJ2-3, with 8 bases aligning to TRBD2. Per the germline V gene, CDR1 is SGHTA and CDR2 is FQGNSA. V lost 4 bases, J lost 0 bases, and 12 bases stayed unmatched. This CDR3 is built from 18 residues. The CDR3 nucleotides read TGTGCCAGCAGCTCACAAACAGTGGCGGGAGGAAGCACAGATACGCAGTATTTT. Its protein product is CASSSQTVAGGSTDTQYF.

The CDR3 loop reads CASSPQTSGWGETQYF. CDR3 coding DNA: TGTGCCAGCAGCCCCCAGACTAGCGGGTGGGGGGAGACCCAGTACTTC. The chain uses TRBV7-2 and TRBJ2-5; 10 bases are a match to TRBD2. V dropped 5 bases and J dropped 5; count of bases not matched to a gene: 11. The germline CDR1 and CDR2 sequences are SGHTA and FQGNSA. The CDR3 consists of 16 residues.

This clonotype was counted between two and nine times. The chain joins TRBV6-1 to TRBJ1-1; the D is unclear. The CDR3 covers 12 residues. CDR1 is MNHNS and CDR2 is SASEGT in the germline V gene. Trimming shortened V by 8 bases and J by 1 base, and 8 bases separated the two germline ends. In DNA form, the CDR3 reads TGTGCCAGCTGGCAAGGGAACACTGAAGCTTTCTTT. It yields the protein CASWQGNTEAFF.

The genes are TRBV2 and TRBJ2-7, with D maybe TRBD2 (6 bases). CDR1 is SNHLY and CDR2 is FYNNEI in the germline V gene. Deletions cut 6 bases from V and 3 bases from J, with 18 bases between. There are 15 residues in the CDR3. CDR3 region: CASRGDGLPVYEQYF. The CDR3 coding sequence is TGTGCCAGCAGGGGGGACGGACTACCTGTCTACGAGCAGTACTTC.

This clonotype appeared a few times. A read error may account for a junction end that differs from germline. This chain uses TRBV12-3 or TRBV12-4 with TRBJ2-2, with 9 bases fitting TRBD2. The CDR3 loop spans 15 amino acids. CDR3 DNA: TGTGCCAGCAGATTAGCGGGGGTGAACACCGGGGAGCTGTTTTTT. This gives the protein CASRLAGVNTGELFF.

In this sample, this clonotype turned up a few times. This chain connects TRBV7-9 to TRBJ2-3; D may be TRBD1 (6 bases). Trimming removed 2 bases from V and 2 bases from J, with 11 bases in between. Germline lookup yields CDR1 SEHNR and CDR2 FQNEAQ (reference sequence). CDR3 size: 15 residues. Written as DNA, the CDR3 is TGTGCCAGCAGCTTATGGCAGGGGACCACAGATACGCAGTATTTT. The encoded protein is CASSLWQGTTDTQYF.

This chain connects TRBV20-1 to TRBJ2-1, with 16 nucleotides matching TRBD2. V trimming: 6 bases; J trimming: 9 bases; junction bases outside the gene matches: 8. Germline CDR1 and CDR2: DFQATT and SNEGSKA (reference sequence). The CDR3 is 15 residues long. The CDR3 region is CSAQGTSGGAGEQFF. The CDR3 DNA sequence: TGCAGTGCGCAAGGGACTAGCGGGGGGGCTGGTGAGCAGTTCTTC.

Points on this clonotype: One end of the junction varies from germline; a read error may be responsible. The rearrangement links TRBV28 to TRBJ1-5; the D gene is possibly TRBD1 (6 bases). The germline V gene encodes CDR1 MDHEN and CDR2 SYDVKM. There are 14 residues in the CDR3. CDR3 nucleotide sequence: TGCGCCAGTATGTTGGACAGAGCCTCGCGGGCCCAGCATTTT. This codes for CASMLDRASRAQHF.

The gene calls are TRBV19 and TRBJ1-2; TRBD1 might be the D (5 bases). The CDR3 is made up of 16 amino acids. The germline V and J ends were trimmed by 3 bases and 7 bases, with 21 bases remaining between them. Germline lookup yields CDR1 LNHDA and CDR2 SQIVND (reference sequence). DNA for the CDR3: TGTGCCAGTAGTATCTCAGGGTGGTATAACAGCGGTGGCTACACCTTC. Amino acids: CASSISGWYNSGGYTF.

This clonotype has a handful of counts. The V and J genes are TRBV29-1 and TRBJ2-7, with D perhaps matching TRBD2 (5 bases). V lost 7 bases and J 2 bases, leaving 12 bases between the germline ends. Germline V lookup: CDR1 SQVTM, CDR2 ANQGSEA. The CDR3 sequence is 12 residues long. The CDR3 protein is CSAGSRTYEQYF. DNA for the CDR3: TGCAGCGCTGGGAGCAGAACCTACGAGCAGTACTTC.

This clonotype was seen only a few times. The chain's CDR3 is CASSPRIAGATDTQYF. As DNA, the CDR3 is TGTGCCAGCAGCCCCCGGATAGCGGGAGCTACGGATACGCAGTATTTT. This chain links TRBV14 with TRBJ2-3; 9 bases align to TRBD2. The CDR3 spans 16 residues. Trimming at V came to 4 bases and at J to 6 bases, leaving 11 bases not matched to a gene. Germline lookup yields CDR1 SGHDN and CDR2 FVKESK.

CDR3 bases: TGTGCCAGCAGCTTAGGATTACAGCCCCGGTTCTTC. Residues: CASSLGLQPRFF. The chain uses TRBV11-2 and TRBJ2-1, with unresolved D. The CDR3 spans 12 residues. V shed 1 base and J shed 15 bases, with 13 bases lying between them. CDR1 SGHAT and CDR2 FQNNGV come from the germline V gene.

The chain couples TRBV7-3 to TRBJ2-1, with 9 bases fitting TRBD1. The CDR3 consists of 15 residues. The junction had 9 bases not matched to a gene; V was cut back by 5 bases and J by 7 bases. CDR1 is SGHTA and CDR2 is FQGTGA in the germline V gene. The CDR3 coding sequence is TGTGCCAGCAGCCTGAGCGGGACAGGGCAGAATGAGCAGTTCTTC. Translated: CASSLSGTGQNEQFF.

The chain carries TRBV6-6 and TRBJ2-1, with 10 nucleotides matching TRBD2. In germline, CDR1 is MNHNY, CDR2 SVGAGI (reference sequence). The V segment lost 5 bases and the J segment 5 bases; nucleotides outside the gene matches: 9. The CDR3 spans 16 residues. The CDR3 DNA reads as TGTGCCAGCAGTCAGAAAATAAGCGGGAGGGACAATGAGCAGTTCTTC. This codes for CASSQKISGRDNEQFF.

The CDR3 DNA follows: TGTGCCAGCAGTGAATCCCCCCGCTATGGCTACACCTTC. It is translated as CASSESPRYGYTF. J is TRBJ1-2 and V is TRBV6-1; D gene ambiguous. This CDR3 is 13 amino acids long. Trimming took off 2 bases at V and 4 bases at J, with 8 bases between the two ends. CDR1 and CDR2 (germline): MNHNS, SASEGT.